This T cell receptor beta chain came from a study of control samples from healthy donors and cancer patients. The table came from immunoSEQ multiplex PCR; TCRdb's copy has only in-frame clones and leaves some out. The table records around 94,000 clones, 86% of them present only once. This CDR3 has 14 amino acids. V trimming: 3 bases; J trimming: 3 bases; junction bases outside the gene matches: 0. Germline loops: CDR1 SGHAT, CDR2 FQNNGV. The V call is TRBV11-2, the J call TRBJ2-2; 8 positions agree with TRBD2. Sequencing input: blood. This clonotype was obtained from a woman aged 45-65 years in good health. The CDR3 bases are TGTGCCAGCAGCTTCGGGGGGGACACCGGGGAGCTGTTTTTT. Amino acid sequence: CASSFGGDTGELFF. Filled out from reference TRBV11-2 and TRBJ2-2, the complete variable domain reads EAGVAQSPRYKIIEKRQSVAFWCNPISGHATLYWYQQILGQGPKLLIQFQNNGVVDDSQLPKDRFSAERLKGVDSTLKIQPAKLEDSAVYLCASSFGGDTGELFFGEGSRLTVL.